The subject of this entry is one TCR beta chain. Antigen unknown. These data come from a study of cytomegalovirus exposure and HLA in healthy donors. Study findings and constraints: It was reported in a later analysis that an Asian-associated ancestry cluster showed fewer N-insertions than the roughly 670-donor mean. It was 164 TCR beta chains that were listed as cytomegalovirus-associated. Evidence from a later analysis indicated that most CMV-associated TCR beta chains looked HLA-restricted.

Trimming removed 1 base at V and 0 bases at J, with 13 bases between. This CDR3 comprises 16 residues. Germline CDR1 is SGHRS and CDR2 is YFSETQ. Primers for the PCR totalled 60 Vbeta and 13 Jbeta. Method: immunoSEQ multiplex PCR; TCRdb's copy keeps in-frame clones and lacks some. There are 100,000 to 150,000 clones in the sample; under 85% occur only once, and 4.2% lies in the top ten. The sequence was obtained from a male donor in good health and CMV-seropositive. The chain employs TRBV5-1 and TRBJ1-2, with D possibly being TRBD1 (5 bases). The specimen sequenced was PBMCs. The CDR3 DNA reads TGCGCCAGCAGCTTGACCCCGACAGCTACTAACTATGGCTACACCTTC. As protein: CASSLTPTATNYGYTF. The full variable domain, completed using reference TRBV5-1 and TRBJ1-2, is KAGVTQTPRYLIKTRGQQVTLSCSPISGHRSVSWYQQTPGQGLQFLFEYFSETQRNKGNFPGRFSGRQFSNSRSEMNVSTLELGDSALYLCASSLTPTATNYGYTFGSGTRLTVV.